A single sample is the source of the 10 T cell receptor beta chains below, sequenced in a study of regulatory T cells in long-lasting Graves disease. Through Arm-PCR of CDR3 regions and iRepertoire HTBI primers, TCR beta libraries were built. TCRdb reprocessed the multiplex PCR reads via MiXCR and lists one record per CDR3 protein. The sample has approximately 380,000 distinct CDR3 sequences; less than 25% are singletons. Time point denoted: persistent/refractory GD, antithyroid drugs over 5 years with positive TRAb. Preparation of the TCR library used RNA extracted from PBMCs. This specimen was peripheral blood mononuclear cells (PBMCs), taken when the disease was refractory, from a patient treated with antithyroid drugs. The source of these receptors is a female donor with Graves disease.

This clonotype was seen at least ten times. The chain employs TRBV29-1 and TRBJ1-1; D gene ambiguous. Germline lookup yields CDR1 SQVTM and CDR2 ANQGSEA. Trimming removed 4 bases at V and 5 bases at J, with 8 bases between. This CDR3 is built from 11 residues. The CDR3 nucleotides read TGCAGCGTTGTTGGAGTAACTGAAGCTTTCTTT. This encodes CSVVGVTEAFF.

This clonotype was seen once. The V call is TRBV6-1, the J call TRBJ1-4; 11 nucleotides agree with TRBD1. Trimming at V came to 6 bases and at J to 7 bases, leaving 10 bases not matched to a gene. This CDR3 comprises 16 residues. Germline values: CDR1 MNHNS, CDR2 SASEGT. The CDR3 protein is CASSPRGTGGGEKLFF. As DNA, the CDR3 is TGTGCCAGCAGCCCTAGAGGGACAGGGGGTGGTGAAAAACTGTTTTTT.

V and J are TRBV7-3 and TRBJ2-5; D gene uncertain. This CDR3 has 13 residues. Germline V lookup: CDR1 SGHTA, CDR2 FQGTGA. The V end lost 1 base, the J end lost 5 bases, and 8 bases lay between the germline ends. The CDR3 nucleotides are TGTGCCAGCAGCTTAAATGCTTGGGAGACCCAGTACTTC. It is translated as CASSLNAWETQYF.

This clonotype was detected ten times or more. The gene calls are TRBV6-1 and TRBJ2-7, with TRBD2 matching 12 bases. The CDR3 length is 15 residues. Germline CDR1 and CDR2: MNHNS and SASEGT. V shed 6 bases and J 1 base; nucleotides not matched to a gene: 4. The CDR3 here is CASRRGLAGSYEQYF. CDR3 coding DNA: TGTGCCAGCAGACGCGGACTAGCGGGATCCTACGAGCAGTACTTC.

The V and J genes are TRBV6-1 and TRBJ2-7, with 9 positions matching TRBD2. Germline V gene lookup returns CDR1 MNHNS and CDR2 SASEGT. This CDR3 comprises 17 residues. Germline trimming cut 5 bases from V and 2 bases from J; bases unmatched to any gene: 13. The DNA of the CDR3 is TGTGCCAGCAGTATGGGATTTGAGCTAGCGGGAACCTACGAGCAGTACTTC. It is translated as CASSMGFELAGTYEQYF.

The CDR3: CATRPQVFPYEQYF. Here the CDR3 DNA reads TGTGCCACCCGACCTCAGGTCTTCCCCTACGAGCAGTACTTC. The chain is built from TRBV10-3 and TRBJ2-7; D unresolved. CDR1 and CDR2 from the germline V gene are ENHRY and SYGVKD. This CDR3 comprises 14 residues. Between the trimmed V and J ends, which lost 10 bases and 2 bases, there was a span of 18 bases.

The table lists this clonotype with a few counts. The chain combines TRBV27 with TRBJ1-6; D not resolved. V lost 6 bases to trimming and J lost 0 bases, with 9 bases between them. There are 15 residues in the CDR3. Germline CDR1 is MNHEY and CDR2 is SMNVEV (reference sequence). CDR3 sequence (DNA): TGTGCCAGCAGCCCCCCCAGCTCCTATAATTCACCCCTCCACTTT. Amino acid sequence: CASSPPSSYNSPLHF.

This clonotype was seen a few times. V gene TRBV6-2 or TRBV6-3 combines with J gene TRBJ2-2; TRBD2 might be the D (5 bases). Per germline, CDR1 MNHEY and CDR2 SVGEGT. The V gene lost 5 bases and the J gene lost 4 bases, with 17 bases spanning the gap. This CDR3 has 16 amino acids. The CDR3 DNA is TGTGCCAGCAGTCACAAAGGCGGGCTAATCACCGGGGAGCTGTTTTTT. Translation gives CASSHKGGLITGELFF.

A few counts support this clonotype. The chain uses TRBV30 and TRBJ2-7, with D possibly matching TRBD1 (5 bases). The ends were cut back, 0 bases at V and 3 bases at J, with 12 bases in the middle. Germline V CDR1 and CDR2: GTSNPN, SVGIG (reference sequence). This CDR3 is built from 14 residues. The CDR3 sequence: CAWSVVTGNYEQYF. CDR3 DNA: TGTGCCTGGAGTGTAGTTACAGGAAACTACGAGCAGTACTTC.

Notes on this clonotype: An end of the junction differs from the germline gene, which may be a read error. This rearrangement joins TRBV7-2 to TRBJ2-7; the D gene is possibly TRBD1 (6 bases). In germline, CDR1 is SGHTA, CDR2 FQGNSA. CDR3 length equals 14 residues. The DNA of the CDR3 is TGCGCCAGCAGCCAAGATCAGGGGCCCTACGAGCAGTACTTC. Amino acids: CASSQDQGPYEQYF.